This TCR beta chain was captured by sequencing in a study of T cell responses to AZD1222 COVID-19 vaccine. The CDR3 runs 15 residues. The V end was cut by 0 bases, the J end by 1 base, with 9 bases between. Germline CDR1 reads MGHRA; CDR2 reads YSYEKL. The method was immunoSEQ multiplex PCR; TCRdb's version includes in-frame clones alone and lacks a portion of them. Of just over 60,000 clones in the sample, 76% were seen once. The input for sequencing was peripheral blood, taken on day 0 of AZD1222 vaccination. The rearrangement links TRBV4-1 to TRBJ1-1, with D unclear. The origin of this receptor is an adult in good health. In nucleotides, the CDR3 is TGCGCCAGCAGCCAAGAAGGAGGAGGGAACACTGAAGCTTTCTTT. This sequence encodes CASSQEGGGNTEAFF.